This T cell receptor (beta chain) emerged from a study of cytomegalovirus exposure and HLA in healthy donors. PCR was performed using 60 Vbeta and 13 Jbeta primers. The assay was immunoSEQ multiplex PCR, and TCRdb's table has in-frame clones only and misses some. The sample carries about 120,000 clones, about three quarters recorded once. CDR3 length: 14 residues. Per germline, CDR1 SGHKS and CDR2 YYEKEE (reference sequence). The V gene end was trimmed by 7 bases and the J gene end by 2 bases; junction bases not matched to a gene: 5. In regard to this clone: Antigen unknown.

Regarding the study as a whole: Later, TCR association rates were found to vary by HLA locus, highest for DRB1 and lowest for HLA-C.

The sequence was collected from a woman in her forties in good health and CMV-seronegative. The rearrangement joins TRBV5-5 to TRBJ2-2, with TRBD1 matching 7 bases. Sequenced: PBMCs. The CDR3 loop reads CASVRGQNTGELFF. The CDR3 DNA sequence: TGTGCCAGCGTTAGGGGGCAAAACACCGGGGAGCTGTTTTTT.